This T cell receptor beta chain was captured by sequencing in a study of T cells after yellow fever vaccination (dated by TCRdb to the late 2010s). Background on the whole study: The SMART-Seq v4 Ultra Low Input RNA kit was used to prepare libraries from fractions with low cell numbers. Bulk PBMC replicates and cell subsets were isolated from blood drawn at multiple timepoints before and after both primary and secondary immunization. The cohort comprised two healthy male donors, one aged 18 to 30 and one aged 30 to 40 years. To follow T-cell clones before and after primary and booster YFV17D yellow fever vaccination, bulk TCR alpha and beta repertoires were sequenced over time.

The research as a whole found: The study included only a couple of donors, which limits how far the findings can be generalized. Computational filtering was required because FACS-sorted repertoires could contain abundant contaminating clonotypes from the bulk population. The secondary T-cell response was weaker than the primary response but faster, peaking on day 5 instead of day 15. After the booster, most of the clones that had expanded following primary vaccination were detected again (roughly 97% of CD4 and 80% to 90% of CD8), which suggests that memory was broadly maintained. A small fraction of clonotypes showed up in both the CD4 and CD8 compartments, probably as a result of convergent recombination.

The sequencer was an Illumina NovaSeq 6000. TCR cDNA was synthesized by 5'RACE template switching, which introduced a universal primer site and unique molecular identifiers. cDNA synthesis was primed from both the TCR alpha and TCR beta constant segments. Two PCR steps were used to amplify libraries, with sample barcodes and sequencing adapters being added in the second step. Libraries were sequenced on Illumina HiSeq 2500 (2x100 bp) or NovaSeq (2x150 bp). Concerning the study's data processing: MIGEC was used to demultiplex reads and collapse the reads into UMI consensus sequences, and MiXCR was used for V(D)J alignment. Using edgeR on replicate PBMC samples, clonotypes were called vaccine-responding if FDR was below 0.01 and the log2 fold change was above 5 up to day 15. Bulk clonotypes were assigned CD4 or CD8 identity according to which sequenced CD4 or CD8 repertoire held them at higher abundance. Clones were called with MiXCR by TCRdb after fastp trimmed the public reads at Q25, and only in-frame beta chains were retained. Each record represents a unique CDR3 protein, reported with the most common genes and DNA among its rows. TCRdb, rather than the study authors, made the V and J calls. The sample table lists roughly 340,000 distinct CDR3 sequences, 3% to 4.5% of them with a count of one. The ten largest clonotypes hold 20% to 30% of the sample.

V is clipped by 1 base and J by 7 bases, and the sequence between their germline boundaries is 14 bases long. The cysteine opens and the phenylalanine closes a CDR3 of 15 amino acids. Just the 45-base CDR3 DNA is kept, in frame starting at base 1. The table lists this clonotype with many counts. Its antigen has not been determined. No much larger clonotype is one base removed from it; base qualities were not supplied. The sample's treatment or condition label, decoded: live attenuated yellow fever vaccine strain. Two biological replicates of bulk PBMCs were collected at each blood-draw timepoint. PBMCs were isolated from peripheral blood using a standard Ficoll-Paque protocol. TriZol was used to extract RNA from bulk PBMCs, CD4 and CD8 fractions, and dextramer-positive and dextramer-negative fractions.

The receptor was isolated from a man aged 18 to 35 who received the YFV17D yellow fever vaccine. The specimen was PBMCs, collected 5 days after the yellow fever booster vaccination. Recombination joined TRBV12-3 or TRBV12-4 with TRBJ1-5; possibly the D gene is TRBD1, per 6 matching bases. The nucleotide sequence is given as TGTGCCAGCAGTTTAGGGTGGGCAGGGGCGCAGCCCCAGCATTTT. The resulting protein is CASSLGWAGAQPQHF.